This T cell receptor (beta chain) came from a study of cytomegalovirus exposure and HLA in healthy donors. Germline lookup yields CDR1 LNHDA and CDR2 SQIVND (reference sequence). The CDR3 has 17 amino acids. The trim removed 6 bases at V and 0 bases at J, leaving 7 bases unmatched. The PCR ran on 60 Vbeta and 13 Jbeta primers. Some clones are missing from TCRdb's copy, which holds only in-frame ones; the method was immunoSEQ multiplex PCR. The sample yields roughly 140,000 clones, 78% seen once. The source material was PBMCs. The receptor comes from a male donor in good health and CMV-seronegative. The chain couples TRBV19 to TRBJ2-6; TRBD1 matches at 8 bases. As DNA, the CDR3 is TGTGCCAGTAGGGGGGACAGGTTCAACTCTGGGGCCAACGTCCTGACTTTC. Translated: CASRGDRFNSGANVLTF.